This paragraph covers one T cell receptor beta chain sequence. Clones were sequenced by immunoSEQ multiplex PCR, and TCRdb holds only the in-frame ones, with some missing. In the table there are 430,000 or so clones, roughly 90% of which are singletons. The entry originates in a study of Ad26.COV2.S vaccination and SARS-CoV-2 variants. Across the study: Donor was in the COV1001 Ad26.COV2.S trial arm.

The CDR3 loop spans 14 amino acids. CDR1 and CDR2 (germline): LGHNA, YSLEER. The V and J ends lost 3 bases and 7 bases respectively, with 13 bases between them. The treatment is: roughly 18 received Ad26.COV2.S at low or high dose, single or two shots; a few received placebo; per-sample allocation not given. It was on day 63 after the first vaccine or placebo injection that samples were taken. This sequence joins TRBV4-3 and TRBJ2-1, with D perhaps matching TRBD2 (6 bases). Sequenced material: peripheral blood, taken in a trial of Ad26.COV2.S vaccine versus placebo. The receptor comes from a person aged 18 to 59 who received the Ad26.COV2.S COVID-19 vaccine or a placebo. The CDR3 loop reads CASSHTSPRNEQFF. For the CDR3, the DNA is TGCGCCAGCAGCCATACTAGCCCGAGGAATGAGCAGTTCTTC.